What follows are 25 T cell receptor beta chains derived from one specimen sequenced in a study of OX40 agonist ivuxolimab in advanced cancers. The repertoire was sequenced with immunoSEQ multiplex PCR; TCRdb's copy has only in-frame clones and lacks some. The sample includes about 71,000 clones, 90% to 95% of them seen just once. This specimen consisted of CD4+ or CD8+ T cells sorted from blood, obtained in a trial of the OX40 agonist ivuxolimab. The source is an adult with an advanced solid tumor such as melanoma, head and neck, liver or kidney cancer.

The CDR3 nucleotides are TGCGCCAGCAGCTTGATAGGAGAAAACACTGAAGCTTTCTTT. Amino acid sequence: CASSLIGENTEAFF. The chain joins TRBV5-1 to TRBJ1-1; no reliable D call. Deletions cut 1 base from V and 2 bases from J, with 9 bases between. The CDR3 extends over 14 amino acids. Germline lookup yields CDR1 SGHRS and CDR2 YFSETQ.

This rearrangement joins TRBV7-8 to TRBJ2-1; 11 nucleotides agree with TRBD2. The length of the CDR3 is 19 residues. Germline V gene sequence: CDR1 SGHVS, CDR2 FQNEAQ. Germline trimming cut 5 bases from V and 7 bases from J; bases unmatched to any gene: 19. CDR3 in amino acids: CASSPRVSGREFGLNEQFF. The CDR3 DNA sequence: TGTGCCAGCAGCCCCCGGGTTAGCGGGAGGGAGTTTGGGCTAAATGAGCAGTTCTTC.

The CDR3 region has the DNA TGTGCCAGCAGTGACGGGACAGGTAATGAAAAACTGTTTTTT. As protein: CASSDGTGNEKLFF. The chain links TRBV6-4 to TRBJ1-4; TRBD1 matches 8 bases. The CDR3 runs 14 residues. The V gene's germline CDR1 is MRHNA and CDR2 SNTAGT. Trimming at V came to 2 bases and at J to 4 bases, leaving 0 bases not matched to a gene.

V is TRBV9 and J is TRBJ1-1, with a weak D call TRBD1 (5 bases). The CDR3 covers 15 residues. Germline V gives CDR1 SGDLS, CDR2 YYNGEE. The germline V and J ends were trimmed by 4 bases and 3 bases, with 16 bases remaining between them. CDR3 coding DNA: TGTGCCAGCAGCCCCCCGCCAGGGTGGGACACTGAAGCTTTCTTT. Translating it yields CASSPPPGWDTEAFF.

The chain has TRBV27 and TRBJ2-7; the D is unclear. Germline V gene sequence: CDR1 MNHEY, CDR2 SMNVEV (reference sequence). Trimming pared 7 bases from V and 2 bases from J, leaving 6 bases between. The CDR3 totals 11 residues. The CDR3 spells CASNSAYEQYF. The CDR3 DNA reads TGTGCCAGCAATTCGGCCTACGAGCAGTACTTC.

This clone occurred once. CDR3 bases: TGTGCCAGCAGCTTGGAGGTCAGCTATAGCAATCAGCCCCAGCATTTT. Its translation is CASSLEVSYSNQPQHF. V and J are TRBV5-8 and TRBJ1-5, with D hard to call. CDR3 length: 16 amino acids. Germline V gene sequence: CDR1 SGHTS, CDR2 YDEGEE. The V end lost 0 bases, the J end lost 0 bases, and 10 bases lay between the germline ends.

In this sample, this clone turned up once. V usage is TRBV29-1 and J usage is TRBJ1-2, with D tentatively TRBD1 (5 bases). Germline V CDR1 and CDR2: SQVTM, ANQGSEA. V lost 0 bases and J 2 bases, leaving 10 bases between the germline ends. This CDR3 contains 14 residues. The CDR3, as DNA: TGCAGCGTTGAAGAAGCAGGGTCGAACTATGGCTACACCTTC. Translating gives CSVEEAGSNYGYTF.

V usage is TRBV7-9 and J usage is TRBJ2-5; perhaps D is TRBD1 or TRBD2 (5 bases each). The germline V gene has CDR1 SEHNR and CDR2 FQNEAQ (reference sequence). This CDR3 has 15 amino acids. V lost 1 base and J 3 bases, leaving 12 bases between the germline ends. DNA of the CDR3: TGTGCCAGCAGCTTAGTGTTCGGGACGGAAGAGACCCAGTACTTC. It codes for CASSLVFGTEETQYF. Together with reference TRBV7-9 and TRBJ2-5, the CDR3 gives the full variable domain: DTGVSQNPRHKITKRGQNVTFRCDPISEHNRLYWYRQTLGQGPEFLTYFQNEAQLEKSRLLSDRFSAERPKGSFSTLEIQRTEQGDSAMYLCASSLVFGTEETQYFGPGTRLLVL.

The chain recombines TRBV4-3 with TRBJ1-2, with D hard to call. The V gene lost 0 bases and the J gene lost 8 bases, with 16 bases spanning the gap. The CDR3 has 15 residues. In germline, CDR1 is LGHNA, CDR2 YSLEER. The CDR3 sequence is CASSQDRASPQGYTF. The CDR3 DNA reads as TGCGCCAGCAGCCAAGATAGGGCCTCCCCCCAAGGCTACACCTTC.

This chain uses TRBV27 with TRBJ2-7; the D gene is possibly TRBD1 (6 bases). Deletions cut 5 bases from V and 5 bases from J, with 19 bases between. Germline V gene lookup returns CDR1 MNHEY and CDR2 SMNVEV (reference sequence). CDR3 size: 15 residues. The CDR3 coding sequence is TGTGCCAGCAGTCCCCAGACAGGTCGTGGGGACGAGCAGTACTTC. It codes for CASSPQTGRGDEQYF.

The chain couples TRBV11-2 to TRBJ2-3; D unclear. CDR3 length: 13 amino acids. CDR1 SGHAT and CDR2 FQNNGV come from the germline V gene. Trimming pared 4 bases from V and 9 bases from J, leaving 14 bases between. The CDR3 region is CASSSLLQQTQYF. CDR3 in DNA: TGTGCCAGCAGCTCCCTGTTGCAGCAAACGCAGTATTTT. Looking up the rest from reference TRBV11-2 and TRBJ2-3 gives the full variable domain: EAGVAQSPRYKIIEKRQSVAFWCNPISGHATLYWYQQILGQGPKLLIQFQNNGVVDDSQLPKDRFSAERLKGVDSTLKIQPAKLEDSAVYLCASSSLLQQTQYFGPGTRLTVL.

The chain employs TRBV30 and TRBJ2-7; TRBD2 might be the D (5 bases). The germline gives CDR1 GTSNPN, CDR2 SVGIG (reference sequence). The CDR3 is made up of 12 amino acids. Trimming took 5 bases from V and 0 from J, leaving 8 bases between them. The CDR3 sequence is CAWDRGSYEQYF. CDR3 DNA: TGTGCCTGGGACCGGGGCTCCTACGAGCAGTACTTC.

The genes are TRBV6-4 and TRBJ2-3, with a tentative D call TRBD2 (6 bases). The V end was cut by 2 bases, the J end by 8 bases, with 11 bases between. The CDR3 is 13 amino acids. Germline CDR1 MRHNA, CDR2 SNTAGT. CDR3 DNA: TGTGCCAGCAGTGACGGGGGAGGCGGTACGCAGTATTTT. Encoded protein: CASSDGGGGTQYF.

The chain recombines TRBV6-1 with TRBJ2-5; 8 bases are shared with TRBD1. This CDR3 has 15 residues. The germline V gene encodes CDR1 MNHNS and CDR2 SASEGT. J lost 5 bases, V lost 3 bases, and 8 bases had no gene match. The CDR3 nucleotides are TGTGCCAGCAGTGAGGACAGGGCAAGCGGGGAGACCCAGTACTTC. Protein product: CASSEDRASGETQYF.

The V and J genes are TRBV19 and TRBJ1-2; 10 bases match TRBD1. The CDR3 extends over 15 amino acids. Trimming cost V 5 bases and J 6 bases; bases outside gene matches: 9. Germline lookup yields CDR1 LNHDA and CDR2 SQIVND (reference sequence). In DNA, the CDR3 is TGTGCCAGTAGTCCCCGACAGGGGGCAATCGATGGCTACACCTTC. Translating gives CASSPRQGAIDGYTF.

The chain is built from TRBV27 and TRBJ2-7, with 15 positions matching TRBD2. The CDR3 loop spans 16 amino acids. Trimming at V came to 7 bases and at J to 3 bases, leaving 7 bases not matched to a gene. CDR1 and CDR2 from the germline V gene are MNHEY and SMNVEV (reference sequence). The CDR3, as DNA: TGTGCCAGCACCCGGACTAGCGGGAGGGCCTTCTACGAGCAGTACTTC. It encodes CASTRTSGRAFYEQYF.

V gene TRBV6-5 combines with J gene TRBJ2-7; 9 bases fit TRBD1. This CDR3 has 13 amino acids. Per germline, CDR1 MNHEY and CDR2 SVGAGI. The ends lost 6 bases at V and 4 bases at J; junction bases unmatched: 4. CDR3: CASSDRGSYEQYF. The CDR3 nucleotides are TGTGCCAGCAGCGACAGGGGGTCGTACGAGCAGTACTTC.

The chain couples TRBV7-8 to TRBJ2-7; 12 nucleotides line up with TRBD2. From germline, CDR1 is SGHVS and CDR2 FQNEAQ. The CDR3 extends over 18 amino acids. The V gene end was trimmed by 4 bases and the J gene end by 2 bases; junction bases not matched to a gene: 12. CDR3 DNA: TGTGCCAGCAGCTCTAGCGGGAGGGCCGATCATCAAGCCTACGAGCAGTACTTC. This gives the protein CASSSSGRADHQAYEQYF.

The sample holds one count of this clone. The chain uses TRBV6-1 and TRBJ2-7; D tentatively reads TRBD1 or TRBD2 (5 bases each). Germline V gene sequence: CDR1 MNHNS, CDR2 SASEGT. V dropped 6 bases and J dropped 12 bases, with 15 bases sitting between them. The CDR3 runs to 11 residues. CDR3 sequence (DNA): TGTGCCAGCAGGGGGGACGGTCAGGGGTACTTC. Translation: CASRGDGQGYF.

The chain links TRBV27 to TRBJ2-7; D possibly corresponds to TRBD1 (6 bases). Germline-derived CDR1 and CDR2 are MNHEY and SMNVEV (reference sequence). CDR3 length: 13 residues. V lost 5 bases and J lost 2, with 10 bases in between. The CDR3 here is CASSPGTPYEQYF. DNA for the CDR3: TGTGCCAGCAGTCCGGGGACACCCTACGAGCAGTACTTC.

This rearrangement joins TRBV28 to TRBJ1-6; 9 positions agree with TRBD1. Germline values: CDR1 MDHEN, CDR2 SYDVKM. This CDR3 spans 22 amino acids. V dropped 1 base and J dropped 7; count of bases not matched to a gene: 23. The CDR3 reads CASSLLMGYDPYRDRVNSPLHF. CDR3 DNA sequence: TGTGCCAGCAGTTTATTGATGGGGTATGATCCTTACCGGGACAGGGTAAATTCACCCCTCCACTTT.

V and J are TRBV7-2 and TRBJ2-3, with D uncertain. CDR1 is SGHTA and CDR2 is FQGNSA in the germline V gene. This CDR3 spans 14 amino acids. Trimming stripped 2 bases from V and 6 bases from J, with 12 bases between. This CDR3 is CASSLQSRPDTQYF. As DNA, the CDR3 is TGTGCCAGCAGCTTACAGAGCCGCCCCGATACGCAGTATTTT. The whole variable domain, remainder taken from reference TRBV7-2 and TRBJ2-3, is GAGVSQSPSNKVTEKGKDVELRCDPISGHTALYWYRQSLGQGLEFLIYFQGNSAPDKSGLPSDRFSAERTGGSVSTLTIQRTQQEDSAVYLCASSLQSRPDTQYFGPGTRLTVL.

The chain couples TRBV2 to TRBJ1-5; D is unclear. The germline V gene encodes CDR1 SNHLY and CDR2 FYNNEI. This CDR3 contains 15 residues. Trimming shortened V by 4 bases and J by 0 bases, and 10 bases separated the two germline ends. In nucleotides, the CDR3 is TGTGCCAGCAGTGGCACCGACCATAGCAATCAGCCCCAGCATTTT. This gives the protein CASSGTDHSNQPQHF.

A single count supports this clone. J is TRBJ2-1 and V is TRBV27; TRBD1 might be the D (5 bases). Germline CDR1 and CDR2: MNHEY and SMNVEV (reference sequence). This CDR3 has 14 residues. V was trimmed by 4 bases and J by 8 bases, leaving 15 bases between them. This chain's CDR3 is CASSWQGRVYEQFF. The CDR3 nucleotides are TGTGCCAGCAGTTGGCAGGGCAGGGTCTATGAGCAGTTCTTC.

The gene calls are TRBV6-6 and TRBJ1-2; D uncertain. Germline V gives CDR1 MNHNY, CDR2 SVGAGI (reference sequence). The CDR3 contains 15 residues. Trimming removed 6 bases from V and 0 bases from J, with 14 bases in between. This CDR3 reads CASRLHSYANYGYTF. CDR3 bases: TGTGCCAGCAGGCTACACTCGTATGCTAACTATGGCTACACCTTC.